The entry below describes one T cell receptor (beta chain). This clone's antigen is unknown. No much larger clone is present one base from it, and per-base qualities are unavailable. This record comes from a study of cytomegalovirus exposure and HLA in healthy donors (dated 2017 in TCRdb). In the study overall: According to an earlier analysis of 550 to 700 of the donors, some 180 million T cells yielded 120 million or so unique TCR beta sequences and around 280 Gb of sequence data. An early release that covered 500 to 800 HLA-typed donors contained 250 to 350 gigabases of sequencing data and tens of millions of unique TCR sequences. Of the roughly 400 genotyped donors, around 81% fell in the genetic ancestry cluster associated with self-reported Caucasian donors. The study aimed to test whether signatures of past pathogen exposure could be identified by cataloging public T cell receptors. The T cell repertoires of 700 or so subjects were profiled by immunosequencing and related to cytomegalovirus serostatus. A separate validation cohort of roughly 110 different subjects was used in addition to the 666-subject first cohort. High-throughput TCR immunosequencing, statistical association of individual TCRs with disease status, and machine learning were combined to predict cytomegalovirus infection status. A later analysis re-analyzed previously published TCR beta repertoires from 550 to 700 donors and added high-resolution HLA genotyping to study TCR occurrence patterns. Rather than drawing on any new phenotypic data, the later analysis identified candidate immune exposures from TCR beta sequences and the way those sequences occurred across donors. An earlier analysis of 587 of the donors used high-throughput TCR beta sequencing to judge whether each TCR beta V gene segment behaved as functional or pseudogenic. Donor age, sex, ethnicity and CMV serostatus were compiled alongside the repertoire data. A later genetic analysis took genome-wide SNP genotypes for about 55% of the roughly 700 donors and used that subset as a discovery cohort. Every repertoire in the discovery cohort had been generated on one and the same sequencing platform. HLA typing covered class I and class II loci at four-digit resolution. The number of typed donors differed by locus: 629-630 for A, B, C, DRB1 and DQB1; some 540 for DQA1; 606 for DPA1; and about 450 for DPB1. Roughly 5 DR-DQ haplotypes were handled as single units for association and clustering because linkage in the cohort was strong. Among some 400 genotyped donors of the cohort, an average of roughly 230,000 unique TCR beta nucleotide sequences was sequenced per donor, of which about 19% were non-productive. Results and caveats for the whole study, not just this receptor: In a later analysis, the rate of TCR association differed among HLA loci, with DRB1 alleles having the most associated TCRs and HLA-C alleles having the fewest. According to the authors, the approach could potentially be generalized to other disease states and immunological phenotypes. Most TCR sequences were seen in very few donors, while some public TCRs were found in many individuals. In a later analysis, several top co-occurrence clusters were reported to appear linked to parvovirus B19, influenza, CMV and Epstein-Barr virus. In vitro tests confirmed that a few of the cytomegalovirus-associated TCR beta chains recognize cytomegalovirus antigens. Correlated functional status among segregating V segments might be attributable to linkage disequilibrium, but an unknown experimental factor could not be ruled out. A group of highly shared sequence variants was considered likely to be a technical artifact of the sequencing pipeline. Because counts were too low, about 15 rarely observed V segments, including chromosome 9 orphons, were left out of the earlier analysis of approximately 580 of the donors. Strong co-occurrence of HLA alleles, especially DR and DQ, made assigning TCR associations to individual alleles difficult. A further reported finding was that TCR beta sequences accurately predicted the HLA-A and HLA-B alleles for most subjects in the first cohort. Sequencing depth was assumed to be roughly uniform across donors in the presence/absence analyses, though that assumption may not hold. In a later analysis, around 17,000 TCR beta sequences were associated with specific HLA alleles at a false discovery rate of 0.05. Because the 87-base-pair reads could not distinguish some IMGT-functional V segments, including TRBV6-2 and TRBV6-3, those segments were excluded. The only immune exposure information available for the cohort was CMV serostatus. In a later analysis, HLA-associated TCR beta chains showed more clonal expansion and lower generation probabilities than non-associated chains that were equally common. The cohort was sequenced for TCR beta chains only, and without alpha or paired-chain data the features that could be detected were limited. Cytomegalovirus status was reported to be diagnosed by the classifier with high specificity and sensitivity in both the original and validation cohorts. In a later genetic analysis, a missense DCLRE1C variant was associated with V-gene and J-gene trimming of TCR beta chains, and the association was replicated in an independent cohort. Because some donors lacked HLA typing at each locus, the association tests relied only on the typed subset. In a later analysis, most CMV-associated TCR beta chains were found to appear HLA-restricted, with HLA associations seemingly driven largely by CMV exposure. According to a later genetic analysis, donors in an Asian-associated ancestry cluster had fewer N-insertions in productive TCRs than the approximately 670-donor mean. An earlier analysis of some 560 of the donors showed that most TCR beta V segments appeared in productive rearrangements either about 87% or about 30% of the time, which broadly matched IMGT annotations. The study gave a list of over 150 TCR beta chains associated with cytomegalovirus.

The cohort consisted of approximately 690 healthy bone marrow donors. All cohort members were sampled while nominally healthy, although unrecorded immune exposures were likely present. The donor tested CMV seronegative, placing the donor among the 350 or so seronegative members of the cohort. Every donor gave a peripheral blood sample, and the peripheral blood mononuclear cells from that sample were used for TCR beta sequencing. The Qiagen DNeasy Blood Extraction Kit was used to extract genomic DNA from the blood cell samples. Library preparation was by the immunoSEQ multiplex PCR assay. For the multiplex PCR, a mixture combining 60 forward primers for TCR Vbeta segments and 13 reverse primers for TCR Jbeta segments was used. The CDR3 region of rearranged TCR beta genes was amplified from genomic DNA with a multiplex PCR assay. Amplified TCR beta libraries were sequenced as 87-base-pair reads on the Illumina HiSeq System. The source study handled its data this way. A later analysis counted about 80 million unique TCR beta chains across the 550 to 750 repertoires, and 10 million to 12 million of these chains were shared by at least two donors. Raw reads were error-corrected and collapsed into unique sequences with a nearest-neighbor algorithm that merged closely related sequences to remove PCR and sequencing errors. CDR3 sequences were aligned to IMGT reference sequences to assign V, D and J gene segments. For a sequence to be retained, at least a six-nucleotide match to both a V gene segment and a J gene segment was required. A rearrangement was called productive if the CDR3 had no stop codons and remained in frame with V and J, and every other rearrangement was called non-productive. CDR3 was defined according to IMGT convention as the region running from the second conserved V-encoded cysteine to the conserved J-encoded phenylalanine. In an earlier analysis of approximately 590 of the donors, sequences lacking an unambiguous match to a single V gene segment were excluded. An earlier analysis of 500 to 700 of the donors classified V segments as functional when productive rearrangements were above 56.7% and as segregating when the standard deviation between donors was above 5%. To diagnose cytomegalovirus status from the catalog of TCR beta chain sequences, a statistical classification framework was built. V and J gene assignment, in a later analysis, came from comparing TCR nucleotide sequences with IMGT/GENE-DB human TR gene sequences. The TCRdist pipeline was used in a later analysis to assign CDR3 sequences and most-parsimonious VDJ recombination scenarios. In a later analysis, each TCR beta chain was defined by its CDR3 amino acid sequence together with its V-gene family, and reads without a unique V-gene family were excluded. As a way to deal with suspected cross-contamination and a sequencing artifact, a later analysis dropped over 550 nucleotide sequences that were highly shared and had low generation probability. For each public chain, a later analysis derived a clonal expansion index from normalized ranks of inferred template counts within each repertoire. In a later analysis, generation probabilities were computed using a VDJ recombination model fitted to out-of-frame rearrangements, and the results were checked against IGoR. In a later analysis, hypergeometric tests were used to score TCR-TCR, TCR-HLA and TCR-CMV co-occurrence, with a repertoire-size bias correction applied to TCR pairs. In a later analysis, false discovery rates were estimated by permuting HLA or CMV assignments 20 times. In a later analysis, co-occurring TCRs were grouped using DBSCAN, and TCRdist sequence similarity was added for clustering within HLA-allele-positive subsets. For co-occurrence clustering, repertoires with fewer than 30,000 or more than 120,000 public chains were excluded, along with several repertoires with anomalous nucleotide sharing. TCRdb's version of the immuneACCESS table is confined to in-frame rearrangements and falls short of the full clone set. An unresolved V gene accounts for under half of the shortfall where checked; the remainder is of unknown origin. V, J and clone size are those of that table, while D and trimming were read from the DNA. The sample contains around 130,000 clones, around three quarters of them found a single time. Over 1.5% of the sample is held by the ten biggest clonotypes.

The junction shows trimming of 1 base on V and 8 bases on J, plus 15 bases between the germline ends. The germline V gene (reference sequence) specifies SEHNR as CDR1 and FQNEAQ as CDR2. From its cysteine to its phenylalanine, the CDR3 spans 15 amino acids. Only CDR3 DNA remains: 45 bases, in frame from the first base. The rearrangement joined TRBV7-9 to TRBJ2-1; TRBD2 is perhaps the D gene, given 6 matching bases. This sequence originates from a woman in her fifties or sixties in good health and CMV-seronegative. The sample taken for sequencing was PBMCs. Here the CDR3 is given as CASSLVAGSYDEQFF. The DNA sequence follows: TGTGCCAGCAGCTTAGTCGCCGGGAGTTACGATGAGCAGTTCTTC.